This T cell receptor beta chain emerged from a study of blood T cell repertoires in COVID-19. Background on the study: Acute and convalescent COVID-19 specimens originated in the United States, Italy and Spain. In each case, the material was cDNA or gDNA derived from T cells, B-cell-depleted T cells, or PBMCs.

Germline V gene data show CDR1 as MNHEY and CDR2 as SVGEGT. J was trimmed by 3 bases and V by 2 bases; bases with no gene match: 7. The CDR3 loop spans 18 amino acids. As handled by the study authors: Quantification of nucleated cells was approximated via reference gene primer amplification. Libraries were prepared by immunoSEQ multiplex PCR; TCRdb keeps only in-frame clonotypes and omits some of them. V, J and clone size derive from that table, while D and trimming were established from the DNA sequence. The sample holds 40,000 to 50,000 clones, around 81% seen once. The rearrangement uses TRBV6-2 or TRBV6-3 and TRBJ2-1, with 13 bases fitting TRBD2. Source material: peripheral blood. This TCR derives from a man aged 45-65 years with active COVID-19. CDR3: CASSYMGLAGFSYNEQFF. As DNA, the CDR3 is TGTGCCAGCAGTTACATGGGACTAGCGGGATTTAGCTACAATGAGCAGTTCTTC.